Listed below are T cell receptor beta chains from one sample, sequenced in a study of shared clonotypes between healthy human individuals. Profiling relied on immunoSEQ multiplex PCR, and the TCRdb table lists in-frame clones only, not all of them. The sample contains 2 million or so clones, 85% to 95% of which appear only once. The sequenced sample was naive CD4+ T cells sorted from blood. These TCRs come from a man aged 18 to 35 in good health. CDR3s include the opening cysteine and the closing phenylalanine or tryptophan. The D gene is left open where the match is weak. Only some rows state a clone size, as once, few, many or a class for expanded clones.

TRBD2	TRBV5-4	.	TRBJ2-1	TGTGCCAGCAGCCCCCCGGCGGGCGGGACTACCTACAATGAGCAGTTCTTC	CASSPPAGGTTYNEQFF
.	TRBV19	.	TRBJ2-5	TGTGCCAGTAGCCCCGGGACTTCCGACCAGACCCAGTACTTC	CASSPGTSDQTQYF
.	TRBV7-9	.	TRBJ2-1	TGTGCCAGCAGCTTAAGAGGCAGCGAGTCCTACAATGAGCAGTTCTTC	CASSLRGSESYNEQFF
TRBD2	TRBV30	.	TRBJ2-3	TGTGCCTGGAAACTAGCGGGAGGGCCAGATACGCAGTATTTT	CAWKLAGGPDTQYF
TRBD1	TRBV6-5	.	TRBJ1-5	TGTGCCAACCAAGACAGGGAACGAGGGGGACAGCCCCAGCATTTT	CANQDRERGGQPQHF
TRBD1	TRBV30	.	TRBJ1-1	TGTGCCGGGTGGACAGGGGTTGGAATGAACACTGAAGCTTTCTTT	CAGWTGVGMNTEAFF
.	TRBV9	once	TRBJ1-6	TGTGCCAGCAGCGTAGAACCAGTGGATTCACCCCTCCACTTT	CASSVEPVDSPLHF
.	TRBV27	.	TRBJ1-6	TGTGCCAGCAGTTTTTCCAGGGTAGTGCGTAATTCACCCCTCCACTTT	CASSFSRVVRNSPLHF
.	TRBV30	.	TRBJ1-3	TGTGCCTTGGGGGCAGGGAAAACCGGAAACACCATATATTTT	CALGAGKTGNTIYF
TRBD1	TRBV10-3	once	TRBJ2-3	TGTGCCATCAGTGTCCTCCGGGACAGGGGGCTTTTAGATACGCAGTATTTT	CAISVLRDRGLLDTQYF
.	TRBV6-5	.	TRBJ1-1	TGTGCCAGCAGTTTCCGACCAGAAACGAACACTGAAGCTTTCTTT	CASSFRPETNTEAFF
.	TRBV6-5	once	TRBJ2-2	TGTGCCAGCAGTTCCCCCGGTGCCGGGGAGCTGTTTTTT	CASSSPGAGELFF
.	TRBV11-2	once	TRBJ1-1	TGTGCCAGCAGGGAAGGGACGGCAGGGACTGAAGCTTTCTTT	CASREGTAGTEAFF
.	TRBV30	.	TRBJ1-2	TGTGCCTGGAGTCCCCAGGGATCACTATATGGCTACACCTTC	CAWSPQGSLYGYTF
.	TRBV7-8	.	TRBJ2-3	TGTGCCAGCAGCCAGGGACCTAACACCGGTACGCAGTATTTT	CASSQGPNTGTQYF